The T cell receptor beta chain under discussion was sequenced for a study of HIV-infected patients and healthy controls. General study findings and limits: During therapy, HIV-associated CDR3s fell significantly in frequency, while CMV-associated CDR3s did not change significantly.

The CDR3 sequence is 16 residues long. CDR1 DFQATT and CDR2 SNEGSKA come from the germline V gene (reference sequence). Trimming cost V 3 bases and J 2 bases, with 18 bases left between them. Judged by abundance, this clonotype is medium-sized (0.01 to 0.1%). The target antigen is unknown. Whole blood was used without fractionation, so all unsorted peripheral T cells were included. cDNA was made from about 500 ng RNA using alpha and beta constant primers. Separate chain-specific third strand synthesis with multiplexing indices produced the alpha and beta libraries. TCRdb called the 5' RACE reads again in MiXCR, with one record for every CDR3 protein. The repertoire has 5,000 to 6,500 distinct CDR3 sequences, roughly 8.2% of them found once; the top ten carry 20%.

This chain connects TRBV20-1 to TRBJ2-3; tentatively, D is TRBD2 (6 bases). This TCR was recovered from an adult with HIV infection. Sample: blood, taken before antiretroviral therapy. The CDR3 spells CSARSSRELDTDTQYF. As DNA, the CDR3 is TGCAGTGCTAGGTCAAGCCGGGAGTTAGACACAGATACGCAGTATTTT.